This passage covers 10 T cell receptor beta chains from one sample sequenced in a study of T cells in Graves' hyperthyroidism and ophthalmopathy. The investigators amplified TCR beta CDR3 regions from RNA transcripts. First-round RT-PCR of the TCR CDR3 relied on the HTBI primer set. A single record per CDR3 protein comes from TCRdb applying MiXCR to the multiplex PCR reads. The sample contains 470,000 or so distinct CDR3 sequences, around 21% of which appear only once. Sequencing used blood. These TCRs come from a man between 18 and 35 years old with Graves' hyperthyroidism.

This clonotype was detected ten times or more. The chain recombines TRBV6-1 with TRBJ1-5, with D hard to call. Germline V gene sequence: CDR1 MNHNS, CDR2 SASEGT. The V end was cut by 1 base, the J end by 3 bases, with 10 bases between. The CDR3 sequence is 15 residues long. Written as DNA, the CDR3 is TGTGCCAGCAGTGAAGTACCCCACAACAATCAGCCCCAGCATTTT. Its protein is CASSEVPHNNQPQHF.

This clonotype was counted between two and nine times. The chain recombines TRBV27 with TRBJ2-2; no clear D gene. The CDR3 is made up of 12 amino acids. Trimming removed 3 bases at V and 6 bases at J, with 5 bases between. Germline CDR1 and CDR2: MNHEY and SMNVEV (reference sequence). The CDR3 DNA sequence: TGTGCCAGCAGTTTTACGTCCGGGGAGCTGTTTTTT. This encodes CASSFTSGELFF.

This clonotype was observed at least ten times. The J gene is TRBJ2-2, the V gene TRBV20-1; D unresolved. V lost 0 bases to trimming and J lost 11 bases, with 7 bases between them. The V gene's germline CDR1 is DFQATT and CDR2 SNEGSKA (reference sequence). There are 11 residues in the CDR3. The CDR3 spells CSARDGPELFF. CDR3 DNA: TGCAGTGCTAGAGATGGGCCCGAGCTGTTTTTT.

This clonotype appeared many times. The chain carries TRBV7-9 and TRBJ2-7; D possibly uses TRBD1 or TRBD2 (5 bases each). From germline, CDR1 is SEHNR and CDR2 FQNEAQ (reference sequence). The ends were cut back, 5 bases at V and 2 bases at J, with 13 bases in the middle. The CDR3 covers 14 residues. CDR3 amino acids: CASSPPGRPYEQYF. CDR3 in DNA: TGTGCCAGCAGCCCCCCGGGACGACCCTACGAGCAGTACTTC.

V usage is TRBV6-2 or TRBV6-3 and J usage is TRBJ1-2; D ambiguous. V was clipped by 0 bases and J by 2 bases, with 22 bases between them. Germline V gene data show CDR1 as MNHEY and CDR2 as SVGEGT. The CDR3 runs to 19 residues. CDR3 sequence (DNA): TGTGCCAGCAGTTACTCGTCTCTTTTCCGCGCTAGGCTCAACTATGGCTACACCTTC. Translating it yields CASSYSSLFRARLNYGYTF.

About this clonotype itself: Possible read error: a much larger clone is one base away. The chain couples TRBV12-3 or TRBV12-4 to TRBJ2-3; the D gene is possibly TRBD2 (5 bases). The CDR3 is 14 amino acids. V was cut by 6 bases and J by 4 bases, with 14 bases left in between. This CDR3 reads CASRKVGGADTQYF. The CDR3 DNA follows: TGTGCCAGCAGAAAGGTCGGAGGTGCAGATACGCAGTATTTT.

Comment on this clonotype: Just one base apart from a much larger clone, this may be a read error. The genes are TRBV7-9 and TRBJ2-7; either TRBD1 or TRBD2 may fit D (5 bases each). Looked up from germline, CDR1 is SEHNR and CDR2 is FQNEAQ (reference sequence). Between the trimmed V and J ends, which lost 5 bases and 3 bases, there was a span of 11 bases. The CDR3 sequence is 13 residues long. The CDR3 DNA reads TGTGCCAGCAGCCCCGGGGCCGTCTACGAGCAGTACGTC. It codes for CASSPGAVYEQYV.

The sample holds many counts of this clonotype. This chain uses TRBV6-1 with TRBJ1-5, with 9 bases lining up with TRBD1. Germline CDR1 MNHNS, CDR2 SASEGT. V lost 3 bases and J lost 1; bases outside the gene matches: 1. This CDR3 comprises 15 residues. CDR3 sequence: CASSEGQGSNQPQHF. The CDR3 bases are TGTGCCAGCAGTGAGGGACAGGGAAGCAATCAGCCCCAGCATTTT.

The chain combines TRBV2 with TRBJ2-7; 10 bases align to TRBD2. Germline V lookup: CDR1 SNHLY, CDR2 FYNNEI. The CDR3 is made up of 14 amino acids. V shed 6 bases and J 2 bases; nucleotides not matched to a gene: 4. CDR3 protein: CASRFSGGTYEQYF. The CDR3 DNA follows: TGTGCCAGCAGGTTTAGCGGGGGGACCTACGAGCAGTACTTC.

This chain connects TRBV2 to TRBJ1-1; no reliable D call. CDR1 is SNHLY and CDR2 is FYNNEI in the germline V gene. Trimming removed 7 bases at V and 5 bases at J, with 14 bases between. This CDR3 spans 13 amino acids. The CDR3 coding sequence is TGTGCCAGCATACGGAGCCCGTGGACTGAAGCTTTCTTT. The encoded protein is CASIRSPWTEAFF.